Sequencing of this TCR beta chain was carried out in a study of T-cell reconstitution after alpha-beta-depleted transplantation in children. In germline, CDR1 is ENHRY, CDR2 SYGVKD. The CDR3 runs to 13 residues. V was trimmed by 11 bases and J by 1 base, leaving 14 bases between them. Using unique molecular identifiers, the investigators prepared the TCRbeta library. Via MiXCR, TCRdb re-called the PCR reads, giving one row per CDR3 protein. The sample holds approximately 490,000 distinct CDR3 sequences, 12% seen once. The source material was PBMCs from the stem cell graft donor, sampled from the stem cell graft. The TCR was taken from a human donor who donated a stem cell graft to a child with combined immunodeficiency. This sequence joins TRBV10-3 and TRBJ2-5; D may be TRBD2 (6 bases). The CDR3 is CAVLSGVQETQYF. The CDR3 DNA reads TGTGCCGTCCTCTCGGGAGTCCAAGAGACCCAGTACTTC.